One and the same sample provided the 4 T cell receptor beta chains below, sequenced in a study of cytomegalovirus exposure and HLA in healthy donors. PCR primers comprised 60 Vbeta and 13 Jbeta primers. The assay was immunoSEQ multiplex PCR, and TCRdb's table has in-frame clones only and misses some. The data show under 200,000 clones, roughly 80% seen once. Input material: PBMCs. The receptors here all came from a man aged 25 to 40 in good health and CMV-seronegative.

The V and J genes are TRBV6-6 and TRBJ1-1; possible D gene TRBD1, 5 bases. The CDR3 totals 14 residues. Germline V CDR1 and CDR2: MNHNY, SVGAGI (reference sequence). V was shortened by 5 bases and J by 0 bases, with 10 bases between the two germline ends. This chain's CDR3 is CASSPTGMNTEAFF. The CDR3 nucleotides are TGTGCCAGCAGTCCAACAGGAATGAACACTGAAGCTTTCTTT.

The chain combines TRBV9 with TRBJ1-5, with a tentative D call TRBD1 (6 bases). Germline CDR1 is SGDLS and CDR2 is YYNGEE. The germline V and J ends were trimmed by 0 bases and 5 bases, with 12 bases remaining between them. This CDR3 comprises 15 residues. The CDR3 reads CASSVGGGGDQPQHF. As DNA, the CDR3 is TGTGCCAGCAGCGTAGGGGGGGGCGGGGATCAGCCCCAGCATTTT.

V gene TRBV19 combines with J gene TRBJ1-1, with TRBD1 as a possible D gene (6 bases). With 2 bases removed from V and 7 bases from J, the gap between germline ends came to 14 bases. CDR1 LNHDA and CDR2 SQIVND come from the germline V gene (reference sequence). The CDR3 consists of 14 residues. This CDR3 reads CASSITGGGNEAFF. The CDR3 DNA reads TGTGCCAGTAGTATAACGGGGGGGGGCAATGAAGCTTTCTTT.

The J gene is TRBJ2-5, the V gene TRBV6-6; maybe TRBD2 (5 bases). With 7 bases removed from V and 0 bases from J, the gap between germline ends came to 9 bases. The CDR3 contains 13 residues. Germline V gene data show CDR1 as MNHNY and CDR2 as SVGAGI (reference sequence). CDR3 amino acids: CASKEVYQETQYF. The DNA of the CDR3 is TGTGCCAGCAAGGAGGTGTACCAAGAGACCCAGTACTTC.